The 8 T cell receptor beta chains below all came from one sample that was sequenced in a study of STAT5B mutations in CD4+ large granular lymphocyte leukemia. Sequenced by immunoSEQ multiplex PCR; TCRdb stores in-frame clones only, minus some. Found here are just under 35,000 clones, 55% to 80% of them singletons; the top ten hold 1.5% to 2%. Specimen: CD4+ T cells from blood buffy coats. Source of these receptors: a human donor in good health.

This clone was recorded a few times. The V call is TRBV6-4, the J call TRBJ1-1; 9 bases line up with TRBD1. Trimming took 7 bases from V and 2 from J; bases not matched to a gene: 11. The CDR3 covers 16 residues. Germline-derived CDR1 and CDR2 are MRHNA and SNTAGT. CDR3 amino acids: CASKTRDREGNTEAFF. CDR3 bases: TGTGCCAGCAAAACCCGGGACAGGGAGGGAAACACTGAAGCTTTCTTT.

The rearrangement links TRBV4-1 to TRBJ2-5; TRBD1 agrees at 8 bases. V lost 1 base, J lost 0 bases, and 10 bases stayed unmatched. Germline V gene data show CDR1 as MGHRA and CDR2 as YSYEKL. The CDR3 contains 18 residues. The chain's CDR3 is CASSQGDQGAWYQETQYF. The CDR3 coding sequence is TGCGCCAGCAGCCAAGGGGATCAGGGGGCTTGGTACCAAGAGACCCAGTACTTC.

The CDR3 coding sequence is TGTGCCAGCAGCGTCTCCGCTGCAACTAATGAAAAACTGTTTTTT. It encodes CASSVSAATNEKLFF. This sequence joins TRBV9 and TRBJ1-4, with D unclear. V lost 2 bases, J lost 0 bases, and 8 bases lay in between. There are 15 residues in the CDR3. The germline gives CDR1 SGDLS, CDR2 YYNGEE.

This clone showed up just a few times. The chain combines TRBV19 with TRBJ2-6; D uncertain. The CDR3 runs 15 residues. Germline CDR1 and CDR2: LNHDA and SQIVND (reference sequence). V dropped 6 bases and J dropped 0 bases, with 9 bases sitting between them. For the CDR3, the DNA is TGTGCCAGTAGCAGTAGGTCCTCTGGGGCCAACGTCCTGACTTTC. Translating gives CASSSRSSGANVLTF. Filled out from reference TRBV19 and TRBJ2-6, the complete variable domain reads DGGITQSPKYLFRKEGQNVTLSCEQNLNHDAMYWYRQDPGQGLRLIYYSQIVNDFQKGDIAEGYSVSREKKESFPLTVTSAQKNPTAFYLCASSSRSSGANVLTFGAGSRLTVL.

This clone has more than one count but fewer than ten. This chain connects TRBV9 to TRBJ1-6; tentatively, D is TRBD1 (5 bases). Per germline, CDR1 SGDLS and CDR2 YYNGEE. V was trimmed by 4 bases and J by 5 bases, leaving 16 bases between them. The CDR3 has 16 residues. CDR3 bases: TGTGCCAGCAGCCGTCAAGGGGATTCGGATAATTCACCCCTCCACTTT. It specifies CASSRQGDSDNSPLHF.

The chain joins TRBV11-3 to TRBJ2-2, with D perhaps assigned TRBD1 or TRBD2 (7 bases each). The germline gives CDR1 SGHNT, CDR2 YENEEA. Trimming stripped 7 bases from V and 0 bases from J, with 15 bases between. The length of the CDR3 is 16 residues. In DNA form, the CDR3 reads TGTGCCAGCAAAGGGGGGGGGACAGCGAACACCGGGGAGCTGTTTTTT. It encodes CASKGGGTANTGELFF.

J is TRBJ2-3 and V is TRBV28, with 9 bases that match TRBD2. Germline CDR1 MDHEN, CDR2 SYDVKM. There are 15 residues in the CDR3. Germline trimming cut 5 bases from V and 4 bases from J; bases unmatched to any gene: 7. CDR3 nucleotide sequence: TGTGCCAGCAGTCTGCGGGGGGGCGGGGCAGATACGCAGTATTTT. This codes for CASSLRGGGADTQYF.

This sequence joins TRBV5-5 and TRBJ1-2; the D gene is possibly TRBD1 (6 bases). The CDR3 is 17 amino acids. The germline V gene has CDR1 SGHKS and CDR2 YYEKEE (reference sequence). Trimming took off 4 bases at V and 5 bases at J, with 24 bases between the two ends. DNA for the CDR3: TGTGCCAGCAGCCAAGAGGGGACTACGGCAGGGGCGTATGGCTACACCTTC. It specifies CASSQEGTTAGAYGYTF.